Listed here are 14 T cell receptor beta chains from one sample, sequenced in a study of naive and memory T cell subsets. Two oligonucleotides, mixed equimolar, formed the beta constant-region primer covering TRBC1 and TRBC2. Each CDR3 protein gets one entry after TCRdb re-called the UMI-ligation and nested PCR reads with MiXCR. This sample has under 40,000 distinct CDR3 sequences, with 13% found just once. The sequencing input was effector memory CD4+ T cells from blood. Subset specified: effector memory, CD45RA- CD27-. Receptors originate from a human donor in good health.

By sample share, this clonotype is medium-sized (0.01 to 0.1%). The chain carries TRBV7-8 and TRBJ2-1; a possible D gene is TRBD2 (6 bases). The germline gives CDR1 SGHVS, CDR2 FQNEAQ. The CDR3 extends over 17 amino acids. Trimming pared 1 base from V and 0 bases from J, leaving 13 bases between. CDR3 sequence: CASSLGLGRSSYNEQFF. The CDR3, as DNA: TGTGCCAGCAGCTTAGGGTTGGGGAGGAGCTCCTACAATGAGCAGTTCTTC.

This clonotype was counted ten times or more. DNA for the CDR3: TGTGCCAGCAGCTTAGCACAGGGTAGGAACACTGAAGCTTTCTTT. Protein sequence: CASSLAQGRNTEAFF. The chain employs TRBV7-2 and TRBJ1-1; possible D gene TRBD1, 6 bases. Germline CDR1 and CDR2: SGHTA and FQGNSA. The CDR3 has 15 amino acids. V was clipped by 0 bases and J by 1 base, with 9 bases between them. Looking up the rest from reference TRBV7-2 and TRBJ1-1 gives the full variable domain: GAGVSQSPSNKVTEKGKDVELRCDPISGHTALYWYRQSLGQGLEFLIYFQGNSAPDKSGLPSDRFSAERTGGSVSTLTIQRTQQEDSAVYLCASSLAQGRNTEAFFGQGTRLTVV.

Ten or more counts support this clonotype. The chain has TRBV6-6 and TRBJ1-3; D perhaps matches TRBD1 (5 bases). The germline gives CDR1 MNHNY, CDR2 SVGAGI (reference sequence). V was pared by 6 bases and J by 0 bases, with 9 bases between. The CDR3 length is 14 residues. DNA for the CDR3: TGTGCCAGCAGGAACGGGGGCTCTGGAAACACCATATATTTT. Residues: CASRNGGSGNTIYF.

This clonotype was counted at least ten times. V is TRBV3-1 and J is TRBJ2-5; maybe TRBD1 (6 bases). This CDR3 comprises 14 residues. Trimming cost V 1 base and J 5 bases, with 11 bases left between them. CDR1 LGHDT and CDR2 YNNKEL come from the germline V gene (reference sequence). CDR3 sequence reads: CASSQGWGPETQYF. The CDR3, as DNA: TGTGCCAGCAGCCAAGGTTGGGGGCCGGAGACCCAGTACTTC.

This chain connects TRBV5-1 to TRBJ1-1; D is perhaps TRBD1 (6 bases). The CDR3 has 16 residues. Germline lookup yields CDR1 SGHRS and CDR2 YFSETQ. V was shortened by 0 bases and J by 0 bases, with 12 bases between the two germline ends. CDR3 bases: TGCGCCAGCAGCTTGGATCCCGGGGGGCTGAACACTGAAGCTTTCTTT. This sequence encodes CASSLDPGGLNTEAFF.

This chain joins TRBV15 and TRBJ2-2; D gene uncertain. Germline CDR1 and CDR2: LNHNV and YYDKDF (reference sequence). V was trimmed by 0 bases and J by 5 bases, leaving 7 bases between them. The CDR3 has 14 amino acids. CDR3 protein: CATSREAQTGELFF. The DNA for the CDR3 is TGTGCCACCAGCAGAGAAGCTCAGACCGGGGAGCTGTTTTTT.

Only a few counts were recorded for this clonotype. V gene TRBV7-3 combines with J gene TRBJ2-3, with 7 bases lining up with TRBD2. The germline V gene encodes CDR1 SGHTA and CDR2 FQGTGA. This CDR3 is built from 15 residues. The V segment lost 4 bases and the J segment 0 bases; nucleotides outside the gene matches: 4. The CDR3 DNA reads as TGTGCCAGCAGCTCCCCCGGGGGGAGCACAGATACGCAGTATTTT. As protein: CASSSPGGSTDTQYF.

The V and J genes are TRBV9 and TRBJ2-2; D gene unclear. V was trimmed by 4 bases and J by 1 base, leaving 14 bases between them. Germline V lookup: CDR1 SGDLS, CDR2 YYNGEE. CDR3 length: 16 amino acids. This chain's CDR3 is CASSNNRAENTGELFF. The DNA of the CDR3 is TGTGCCAGCAGCAACAACCGGGCAGAGAACACCGGGGAGCTGTTTTTT.

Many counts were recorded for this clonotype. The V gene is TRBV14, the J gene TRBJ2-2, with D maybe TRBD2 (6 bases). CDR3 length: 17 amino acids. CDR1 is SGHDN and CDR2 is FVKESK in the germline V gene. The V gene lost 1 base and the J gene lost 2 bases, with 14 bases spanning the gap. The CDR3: CASSQAWGTGNTGELFF. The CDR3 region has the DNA TGTGCCAGCAGCCAAGCGTGGGGGACTGGAAACACCGGGGAGCTGTTTTTT.

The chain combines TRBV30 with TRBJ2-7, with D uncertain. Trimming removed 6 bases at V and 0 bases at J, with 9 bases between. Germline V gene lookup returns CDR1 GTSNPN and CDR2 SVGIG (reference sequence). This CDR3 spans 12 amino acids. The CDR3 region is CACGRSSYEQYF. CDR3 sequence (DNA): TGTGCCTGCGGTAGAAGCTCCTACGAGCAGTACTTC.

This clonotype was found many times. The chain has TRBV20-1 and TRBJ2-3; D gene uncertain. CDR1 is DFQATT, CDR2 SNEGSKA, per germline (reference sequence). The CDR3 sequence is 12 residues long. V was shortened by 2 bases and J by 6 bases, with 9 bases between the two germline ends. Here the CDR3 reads CSARKSADTQYF. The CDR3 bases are TGCAGTGCTAGAAAGTCAGCTGATACGCAGTATTTT.

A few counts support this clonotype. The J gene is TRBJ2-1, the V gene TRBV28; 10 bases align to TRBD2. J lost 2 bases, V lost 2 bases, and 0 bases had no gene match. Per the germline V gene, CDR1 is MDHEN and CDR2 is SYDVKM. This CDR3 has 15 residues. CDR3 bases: TGTGCCAGCAGTTTACTAGCGGGAGCCTACAATGAGCAGTTCTTC. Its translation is CASSLLAGAYNEQFF. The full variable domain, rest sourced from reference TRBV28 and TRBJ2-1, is DVKVTQSSRYLVKRTGEKVFLECVQDMDHENMFWYRQDPGLGLRLIYFSYDVKMKEKGDIPEGYSVSREKKERFSLILESASTNQTSMYLCASSLLAGAYNEQFFGPGTRLTVL.

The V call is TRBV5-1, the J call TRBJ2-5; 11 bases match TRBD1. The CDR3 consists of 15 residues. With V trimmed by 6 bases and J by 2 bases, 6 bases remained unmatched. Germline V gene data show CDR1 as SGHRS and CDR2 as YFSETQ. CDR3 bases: TGCGCCAGCAAAGGACAGGGGGCCTTTCAAGAGACCCAGTACTTC. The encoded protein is CASKGQGAFQETQYF.

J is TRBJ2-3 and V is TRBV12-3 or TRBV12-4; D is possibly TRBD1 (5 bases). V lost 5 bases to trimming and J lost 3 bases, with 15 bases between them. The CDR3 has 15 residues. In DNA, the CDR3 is TGTGCCAGCAGTAAAACAGGCCTGGGGACAGATACGCAGTATTTT. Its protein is CASSKTGLGTDTQYF.